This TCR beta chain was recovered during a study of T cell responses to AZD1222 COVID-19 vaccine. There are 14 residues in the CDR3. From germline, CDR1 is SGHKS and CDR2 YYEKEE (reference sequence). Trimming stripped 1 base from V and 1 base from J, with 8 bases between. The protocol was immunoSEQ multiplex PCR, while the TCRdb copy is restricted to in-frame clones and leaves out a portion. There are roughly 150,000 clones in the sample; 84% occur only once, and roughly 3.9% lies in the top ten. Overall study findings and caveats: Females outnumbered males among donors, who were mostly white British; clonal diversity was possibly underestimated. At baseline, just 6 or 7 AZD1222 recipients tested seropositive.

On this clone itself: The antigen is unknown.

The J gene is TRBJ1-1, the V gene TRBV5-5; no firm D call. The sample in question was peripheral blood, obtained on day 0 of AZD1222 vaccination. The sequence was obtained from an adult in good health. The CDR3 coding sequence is TGTGCCAGCAGCTTGTATCCAGGGAACACTGAAGCTTTCTTT. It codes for CASSLYPGNTEAFF.